Included here is one TCR beta chain sequence, with context. Since a much larger clone is just one base distant, this may be a read error. The sample belongs to a study of regulatory T cells in long-lasting Graves disease. Time point denoted: newly diagnosed GD, antithyroid drugs for less than 3 months. Preparation of the TCR library used RNA extracted from PBMCs. Construction of TCR beta libraries relied on iRepertoire HTBI primers and on Arm-PCR targeting CDR3 regions. Using its own MiXCR run on the multiplex PCR reads, TCRdb lists one record per CDR3 protein. Among 360,000 or so distinct CDR3 sequences listed, 15% to 20% were seen once. The CDR3 is 14 residues long. Germline CDR1 reads DFQATT; CDR2 reads SNEGSKA (reference sequence). The same data also went into a second study, on T cells in Graves' hyperthyroidism and ophthalmopathy.

The sequences come from peripheral blood mononuclear cells (PBMCs), collected at new diagnosis, from a patient treated with antithyroid drugs. V is TRBV20-1 and J is TRBJ2-3; the D call may be TRBD1 or TRBD2 (7 bases each). This sequence originates from a middle-aged man with Graves disease. The CDR3: CSAPDREGMDTQCF. CDR3 sequence (DNA): TGCAGTGCCCCCGACAGGGAGGGGATGGATACGCAGTGTTTT.